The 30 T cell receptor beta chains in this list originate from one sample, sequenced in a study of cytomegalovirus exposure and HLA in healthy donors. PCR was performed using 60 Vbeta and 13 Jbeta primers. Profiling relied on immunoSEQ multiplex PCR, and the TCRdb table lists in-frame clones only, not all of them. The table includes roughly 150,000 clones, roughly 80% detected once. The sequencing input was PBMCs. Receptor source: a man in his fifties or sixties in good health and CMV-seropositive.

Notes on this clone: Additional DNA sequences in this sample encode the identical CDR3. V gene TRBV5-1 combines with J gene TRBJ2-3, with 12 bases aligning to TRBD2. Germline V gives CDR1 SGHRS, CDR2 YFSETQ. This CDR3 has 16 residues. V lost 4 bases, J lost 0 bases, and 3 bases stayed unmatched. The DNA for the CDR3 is TGCGCCAGCAGCCCCGGACTAGCGGGGAGCACAGATACGCAGTATTTT. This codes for CASSPGLAGSTDTQYF.

The CDR3 coding sequence is TGTGCCAGCAGCTTTAACGCAGCCTACGAGCAGTACTTC. Encoded protein: CASSFNAAYEQYF. The rearrangement links TRBV7-2 to TRBJ2-7; D remains unclear. CDR3 size: 13 residues. Trimming cost V 3 bases and J 2 bases, with 8 bases left between them. In germline, CDR1 is SGHTA, CDR2 FQGNSA.

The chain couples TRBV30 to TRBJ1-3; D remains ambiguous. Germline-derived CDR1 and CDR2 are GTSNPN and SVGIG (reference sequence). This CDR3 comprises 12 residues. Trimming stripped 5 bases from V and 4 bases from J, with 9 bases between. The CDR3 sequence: CAWSPVGNTIYF. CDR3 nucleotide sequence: TGTGCCTGGTCCCCCGTCGGAAACACCATATATTTT. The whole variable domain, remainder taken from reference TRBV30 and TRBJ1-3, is SQTIHQWPATLVQPVGSPLSLECTVEGTSNPNLYWYRQAAGRGLQLLFYSVGIGQISSEVPQNLSASRPQDRQFILSSKKLLLSDSGFYLCAWSPVGNTIYFGEGSWLTVV.

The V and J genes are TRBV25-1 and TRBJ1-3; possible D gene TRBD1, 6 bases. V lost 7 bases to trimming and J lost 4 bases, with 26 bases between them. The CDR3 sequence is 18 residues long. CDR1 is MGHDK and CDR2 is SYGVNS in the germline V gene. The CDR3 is CASTLERGLALGGNTIYF. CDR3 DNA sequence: TGTGCCAGCACCCTGGAAAGGGGGTTAGCCCTGGGGGGAAACACCATATATTTT.

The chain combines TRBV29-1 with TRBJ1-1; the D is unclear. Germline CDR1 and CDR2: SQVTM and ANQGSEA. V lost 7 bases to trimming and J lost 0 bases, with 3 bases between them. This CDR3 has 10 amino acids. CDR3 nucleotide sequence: TGCAGCGGCGTGAACACTGAAGCTTTCTTT. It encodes CSGVNTEAFF.

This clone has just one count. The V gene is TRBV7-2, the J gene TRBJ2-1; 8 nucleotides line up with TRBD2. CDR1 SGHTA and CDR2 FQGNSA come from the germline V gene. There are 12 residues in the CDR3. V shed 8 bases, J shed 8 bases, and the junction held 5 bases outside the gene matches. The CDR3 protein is CASYRGGDEQFF. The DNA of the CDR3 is TGTGCCAGCTATCGGGGGGGGGATGAGCAGTTCTTC.

CDR3 bases: TGTGCCAGCAGCTTCCGGGGAACTAATGAAAAACTGTTTTTT. As protein: CASSFRGTNEKLFF. The V and J genes are TRBV7-9 and TRBJ1-4; D is ambiguous. Germline V gives CDR1 SEHNR, CDR2 FQNEAQ (reference sequence). The CDR3 extends over 14 amino acids. With 3 bases removed from V and 1 base from J, the gap between germline ends came to 6 bases.

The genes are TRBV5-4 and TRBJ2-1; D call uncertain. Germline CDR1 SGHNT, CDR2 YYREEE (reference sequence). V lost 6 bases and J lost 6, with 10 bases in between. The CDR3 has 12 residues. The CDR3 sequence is CASTSRFNEQFF. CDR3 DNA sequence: TGTGCCAGCACCTCCCGGTTCAATGAGCAGTTCTTC.

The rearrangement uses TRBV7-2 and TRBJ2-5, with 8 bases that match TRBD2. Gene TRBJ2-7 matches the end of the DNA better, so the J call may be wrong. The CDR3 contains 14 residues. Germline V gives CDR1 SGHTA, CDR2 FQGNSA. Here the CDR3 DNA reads TGTGCCAGCAGCTTAACTAGCGGCTTCAACGAGCAGTACTTC. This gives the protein CASSLTSGFNEQYF.

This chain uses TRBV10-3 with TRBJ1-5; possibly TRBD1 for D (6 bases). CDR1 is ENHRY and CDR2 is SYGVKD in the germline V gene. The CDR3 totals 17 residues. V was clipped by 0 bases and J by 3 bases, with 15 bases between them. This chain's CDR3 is CAISESPLTGLNQPQHF. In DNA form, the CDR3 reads TGTGCCATCAGTGAGTCTCCCTTGACAGGTCTCAATCAGCCCCAGCATTTT.

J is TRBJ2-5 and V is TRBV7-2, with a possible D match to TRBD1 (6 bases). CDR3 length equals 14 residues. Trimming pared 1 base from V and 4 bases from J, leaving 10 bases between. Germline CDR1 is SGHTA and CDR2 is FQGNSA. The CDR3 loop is CASSLEVGAETQYF. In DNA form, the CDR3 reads TGTGCCAGCAGCTTAGAAGTGGGGGCAGAGACCCAGTACTTC.

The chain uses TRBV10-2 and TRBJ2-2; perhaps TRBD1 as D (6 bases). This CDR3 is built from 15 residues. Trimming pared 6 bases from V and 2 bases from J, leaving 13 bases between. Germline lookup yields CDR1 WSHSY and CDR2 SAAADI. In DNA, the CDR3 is TGCGCCAGCAGGCTAAGTGGGACAAACACCGGGGAGCTGTTTTTT. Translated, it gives CASRLSGTNTGELFF.

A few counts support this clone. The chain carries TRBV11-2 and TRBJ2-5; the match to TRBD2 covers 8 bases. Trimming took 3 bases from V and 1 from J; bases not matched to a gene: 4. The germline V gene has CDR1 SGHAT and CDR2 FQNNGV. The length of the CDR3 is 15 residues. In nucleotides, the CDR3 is TGTGCCAGCAGCTTTGGCGGGGGGCCCCAAGAGACCCAGTACTTC. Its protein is CASSFGGGPQETQYF.

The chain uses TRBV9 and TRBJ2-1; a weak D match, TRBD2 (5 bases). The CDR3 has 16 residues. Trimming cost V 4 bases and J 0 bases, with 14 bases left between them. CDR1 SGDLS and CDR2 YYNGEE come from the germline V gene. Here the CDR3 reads CASSLGPGSSYNEQFF. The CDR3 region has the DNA TGTGCCAGCAGCTTAGGACCGGGGAGCTCCTACAATGAGCAGTTCTTC. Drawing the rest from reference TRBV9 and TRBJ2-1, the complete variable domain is DSGVTQTPKHLITATGQRVTLRCSPRSGDLSVYWYQQSLDQGLQFLIQYYNGEERAKGNILERFSAQQFPDLHSELNLSSLELGDSALYFCASSLGPGSSYNEQFFGPGTRLTVL.

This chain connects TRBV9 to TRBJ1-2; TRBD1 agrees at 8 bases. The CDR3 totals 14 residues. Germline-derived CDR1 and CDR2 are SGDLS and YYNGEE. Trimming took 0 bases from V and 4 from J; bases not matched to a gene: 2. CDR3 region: CASSVAGGAYGYTF. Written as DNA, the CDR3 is TGTGCCAGCAGCGTAGCAGGGGGCGCCTATGGCTACACCTTC.

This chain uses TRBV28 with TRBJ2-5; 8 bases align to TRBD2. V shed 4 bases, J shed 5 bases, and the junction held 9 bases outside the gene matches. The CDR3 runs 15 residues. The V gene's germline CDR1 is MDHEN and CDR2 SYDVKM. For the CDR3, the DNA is TGTGCCAGCAGTTCCCCTCGGGGGGGCTTGGAGACCCAGTACTTC. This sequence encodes CASSSPRGGLETQYF.

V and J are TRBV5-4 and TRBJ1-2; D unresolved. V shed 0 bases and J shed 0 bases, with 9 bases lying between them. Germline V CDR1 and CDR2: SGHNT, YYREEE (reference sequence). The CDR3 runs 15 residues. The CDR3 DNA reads TGTGCCAGCAGCTTGGGCGAAAGAGCTAACTATGGCTACACCTTC. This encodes CASSLGERANYGYTF.

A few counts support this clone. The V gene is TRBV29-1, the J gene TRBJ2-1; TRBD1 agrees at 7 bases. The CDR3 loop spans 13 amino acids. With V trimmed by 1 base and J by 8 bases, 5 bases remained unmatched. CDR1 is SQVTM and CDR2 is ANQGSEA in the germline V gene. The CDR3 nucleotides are TGCAGCGTTGAAGGTACAGGGGATTATGAGCAGTTCTTC. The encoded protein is CSVEGTGDYEQFF.

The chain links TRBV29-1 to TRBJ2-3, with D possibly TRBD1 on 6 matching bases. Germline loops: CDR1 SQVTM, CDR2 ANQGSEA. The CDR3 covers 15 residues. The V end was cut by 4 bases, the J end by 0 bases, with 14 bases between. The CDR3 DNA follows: TGCAGCGTTGGGGAAACAGGGCGTAGCACAGATACGCAGTATTTT. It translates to CSVGETGRSTDTQYF.

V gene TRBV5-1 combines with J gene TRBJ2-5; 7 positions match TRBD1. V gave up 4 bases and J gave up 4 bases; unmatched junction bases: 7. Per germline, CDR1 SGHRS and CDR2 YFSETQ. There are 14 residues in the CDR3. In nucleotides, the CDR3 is TGCGCCAGCAGCGACCCGGGACAGCTAGAGACCCAGTACTTC. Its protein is CASSDPGQLETQYF.

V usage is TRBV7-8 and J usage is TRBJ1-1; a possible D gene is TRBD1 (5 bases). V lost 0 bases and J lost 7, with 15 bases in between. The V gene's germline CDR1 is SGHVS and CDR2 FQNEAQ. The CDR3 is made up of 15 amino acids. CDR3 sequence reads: CASSLAGNGAGEAFF. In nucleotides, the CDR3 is TGTGCCAGCAGCTTAGCGGGTAATGGGGCAGGTGAAGCTTTCTTT.

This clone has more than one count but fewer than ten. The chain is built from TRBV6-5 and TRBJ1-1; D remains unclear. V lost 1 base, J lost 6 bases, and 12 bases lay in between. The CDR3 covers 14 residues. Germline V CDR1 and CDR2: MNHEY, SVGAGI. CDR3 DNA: TGTGCCAGCAGTTACTGGGGAAAGGAGGCTGAAGCTTTCTTT. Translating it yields CASSYWGKEAEAFF.

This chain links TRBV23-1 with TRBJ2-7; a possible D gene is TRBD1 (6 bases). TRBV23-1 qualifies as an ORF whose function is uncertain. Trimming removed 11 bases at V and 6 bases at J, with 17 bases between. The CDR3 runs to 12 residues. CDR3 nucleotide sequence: TGCGCCTCCGGGACATCCGAATGCGAGCAGTACTTC. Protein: CASGTSECEQYF.

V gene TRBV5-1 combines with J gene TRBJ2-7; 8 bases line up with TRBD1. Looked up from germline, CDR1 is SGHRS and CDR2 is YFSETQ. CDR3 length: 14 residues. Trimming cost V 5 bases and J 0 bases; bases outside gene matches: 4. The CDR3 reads CASRTGEGSYEQYF. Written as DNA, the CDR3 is TGCGCCAGCAGGACAGGGGAAGGCTCCTACGAGCAGTACTTC.

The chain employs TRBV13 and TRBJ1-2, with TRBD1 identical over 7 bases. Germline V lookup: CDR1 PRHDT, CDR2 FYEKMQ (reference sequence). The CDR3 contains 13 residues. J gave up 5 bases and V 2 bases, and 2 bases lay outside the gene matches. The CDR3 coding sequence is TGTGCCAGCAGCTTACAGGGGGGATATGGCTACACCTTC. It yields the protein CASSLQGGYGYTF.

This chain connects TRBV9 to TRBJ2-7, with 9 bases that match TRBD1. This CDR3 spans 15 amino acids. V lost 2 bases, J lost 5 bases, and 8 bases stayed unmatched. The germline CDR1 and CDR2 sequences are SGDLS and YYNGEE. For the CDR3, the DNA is TGTGCCAGCAGCGTCGGGACAGGGAAGGGCCACGAGCAGTACTTC. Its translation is CASSVGTGKGHEQYF.

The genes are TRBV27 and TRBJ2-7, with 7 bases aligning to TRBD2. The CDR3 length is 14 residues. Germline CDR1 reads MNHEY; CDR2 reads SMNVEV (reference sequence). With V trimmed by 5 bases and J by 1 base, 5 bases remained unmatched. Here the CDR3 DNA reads TGTGCCAGCAGTGAGGGCGGGAGATCCTACGAGCAGTACTTC. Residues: CASSEGGRSYEQYF.

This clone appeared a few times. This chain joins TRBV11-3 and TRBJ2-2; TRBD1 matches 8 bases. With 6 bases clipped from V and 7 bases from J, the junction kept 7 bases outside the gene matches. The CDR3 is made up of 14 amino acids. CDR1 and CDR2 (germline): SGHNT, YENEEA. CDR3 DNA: TGTGCCAGCAGAAAAGACAGGGGTGGCGGGGAGCTGTTTTTT. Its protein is CASRKDRGGGELFF.

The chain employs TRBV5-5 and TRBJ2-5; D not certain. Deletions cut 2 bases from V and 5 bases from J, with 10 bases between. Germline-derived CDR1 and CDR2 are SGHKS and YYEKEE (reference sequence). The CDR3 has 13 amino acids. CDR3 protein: CASSFGQWETQYF. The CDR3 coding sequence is TGTGCCAGCAGCTTTGGGCAGTGGGAGACCCAGTACTTC.

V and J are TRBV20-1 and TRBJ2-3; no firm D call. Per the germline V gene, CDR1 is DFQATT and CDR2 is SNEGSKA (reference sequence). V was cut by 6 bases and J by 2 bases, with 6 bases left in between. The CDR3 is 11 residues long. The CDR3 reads CSAPITDTQYF. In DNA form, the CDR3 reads TGCAGTGCCCCCATCACAGATACGCAGTATTTT.